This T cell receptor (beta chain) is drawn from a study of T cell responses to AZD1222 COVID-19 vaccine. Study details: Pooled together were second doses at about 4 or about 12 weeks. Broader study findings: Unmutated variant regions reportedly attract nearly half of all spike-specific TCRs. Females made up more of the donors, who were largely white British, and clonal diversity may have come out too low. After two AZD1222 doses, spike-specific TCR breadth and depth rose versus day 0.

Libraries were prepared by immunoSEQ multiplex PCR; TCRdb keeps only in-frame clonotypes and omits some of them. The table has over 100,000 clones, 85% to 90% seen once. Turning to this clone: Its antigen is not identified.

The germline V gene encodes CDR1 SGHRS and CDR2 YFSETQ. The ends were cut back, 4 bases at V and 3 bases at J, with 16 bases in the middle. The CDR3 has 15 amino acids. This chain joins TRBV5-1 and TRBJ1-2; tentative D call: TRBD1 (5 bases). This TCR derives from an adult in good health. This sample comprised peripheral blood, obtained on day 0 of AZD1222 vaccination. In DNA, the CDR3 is TGCGCCAGCAGCCCTATACCGGACACTTACTATGGCTACACCTTC. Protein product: CASSPIPDTYYGYTF.